These 15 T cell receptor beta chains were all obtained from the same sample, sequenced in a study of cytomegalovirus exposure and HLA in healthy donors. It was with 60 Vbeta and 13 Jbeta primers that the PCR ran. Sequenced by immunoSEQ multiplex PCR; TCRdb stores in-frame clones only, minus some. Of 120,000 to 150,000 clones listed, over 60% are singletons. The sample was PBMCs. These receptors were obtained from a woman aged 35 to 49 in good health and CMV-seronegative.

This sequence joins TRBV30 and TRBJ2-3, with 10 bases that match TRBD2. CDR3 size: 18 residues. V shed 0 bases and J 5 bases; nucleotides not matched to a gene: 14. The germline V gene encodes CDR1 GTSNPN and CDR2 SVGIG (reference sequence). As DNA, the CDR3 is TGTGCCTGGAGTGTAAGGAGGGCTAGCGGGAGTGTAGTAGATACGCAGTATTTT. This encodes CAWSVRRASGSVVDTQYF.

The genes are TRBV5-1 and TRBJ1-4, with D perhaps matching TRBD1 (5 bases). CDR3 size: 14 residues. Between the trimmed V and J ends, which lost 2 bases and 5 bases, there was a span of 10 bases. From germline, CDR1 is SGHRS and CDR2 YFSETQ. Here the CDR3 DNA reads TGCGCCAGCAGCTTACTTGACAGCAATGAAAAACTGTTTTTT. It yields the protein CASSLLDSNEKLFF.

The CDR3 sequence is CASSFQGINQPQHF. As DNA, the CDR3 is TGTGCCAGCAGTTTTCAGGGGATCAATCAGCCCCAGCATTTT. The chain recombines TRBV27 with TRBJ1-5, with D maybe TRBD1 (6 bases). Germline V gene data show CDR1 as MNHEY and CDR2 as SMNVEV (reference sequence). V lost 3 bases, J lost 3 bases, and 9 bases lay in between. The CDR3 runs 14 residues.

This clone has more than one count but fewer than ten. V and J are TRBV27 and TRBJ2-1; possibly TRBD2 for D (6 bases). Trimming removed 4 bases from V and 12 bases from J, with 10 bases in between. Germline-derived CDR1 and CDR2 are MNHEY and SMNVEV (reference sequence). The CDR3 spans 11 residues. The CDR3 region is CASSWGVLQFF. Written as DNA, the CDR3 is TGTGCCAGCAGTTGGGGGGTTCTGCAGTTCTTC.

The chain has TRBV15 and TRBJ2-7; 10 bases align to TRBD1. The J segment lost 5 bases and the V segment lost 4 bases, leaving 11 bases of the junction unmatched. The V gene's germline CDR1 is LNHNV and CDR2 YYDKDF (reference sequence). The CDR3 runs to 16 residues. The CDR3 DNA is TGTGCCACCAGCACCCCGGTGGGACAGGGGTCCCACGAGCAGTACTTC. Amino acids: CATSTPVGQGSHEQYF.

As to this clone: The same CDR3 can be traced to other DNA sequences in this sample. V gene TRBV5-1 combines with J gene TRBJ2-2; possibly TRBD1 for D (6 bases). Looked up from germline, CDR1 is SGHRS and CDR2 is YFSETQ. V lost 3 bases and J 1 base, leaving 7 bases between the germline ends. The length of the CDR3 is 14 residues. The CDR3 protein is CASSSTGNTGELFF. The CDR3 nucleotides read TGCGCCAGCAGCTCGACAGGGAACACCGGGGAGCTGTTTTTT.

For the CDR3, the DNA is TGTGCCACAAACACGGACAGGGTGGGCAATCAGCCCCAGCATTTT. This translates into CATNTDRVGNQPQHF. The rearrangement uses TRBV10-3 and TRBJ1-5, with TRBD1 matching 8 bases. The V gene end was trimmed by 10 bases and the J gene end by 2 bases; junction bases not matched to a gene: 10. The germline V gene has CDR1 ENHRY and CDR2 SYGVKD. The CDR3 contains 15 residues.

This chain links TRBV4-2 with TRBJ2-1, with D maybe TRBD2 (6 bases). Per germline, CDR1 LGHNA and CDR2 YNFKEQ. The CDR3 totals 16 residues. V was shortened by 6 bases and J by 5 bases, with 20 bases between the two germline ends. Here the CDR3 reads CASRPLGSGYHNEQFF. The CDR3 coding sequence is TGTGCCAGCAGACCCCTTGGGAGCGGGTATCACAATGAGCAGTTCTTC.

This clone was recorded only once. This is likely a read error, given that the CDR3 carries no conserved phenylalanine or tryptophan at its end. The DNA is left out, because the CDR3 cannot be placed on it with certainty; the CDR3 is given as TCRdb lists it. The genes are TRBV7-9 and TRBJ2-3; the tabulated D call, TRBD1, remains unverified against the DNA. The CDR3 is 14 amino acids in total, end residues counted. Germline V gene data show CDR1 as SEHNR and CDR2 as FQNEAQ (reference sequence). CDR3 sequence reads: CASSSGTATSSPEV.

This clone was recorded only once. V gene TRBV19 combines with J gene TRBJ1-1; perhaps TRBD1 as D (5 bases). The germline gives CDR1 LNHDA, CDR2 SQIVND (reference sequence). V was cut by 2 bases and J by 4 bases, with 17 bases left in between. The CDR3 contains 16 residues. The CDR3 here is CASSIRQGFGGTEAFF. The CDR3 DNA follows: TGTGCCAGTAGTATAAGGCAGGGCTTCGGGGGCACTGAAGCTTTCTTT.

J is TRBJ2-1 and V is TRBV18, with D tentatively TRBD2 (7 bases). This CDR3 comprises 15 residues. The V gene's germline CDR1 is KGHSH and CDR2 LQKENI. V lost 6 bases and J 3 bases, leaving 15 bases between the germline ends. The CDR3 loop reads CASSERGGDYNEQFF. The DNA for the CDR3 is TGTGCCAGCTCGGAAAGGGGGGGGGACTACAATGAGCAGTTCTTC.

The chain couples TRBV2 to TRBJ2-7; 9 bases are a match to TRBD1. V trimming: 4 bases; J trimming: 4 bases; junction bases outside the gene matches: 5. Germline V lookup: CDR1 SNHLY, CDR2 FYNNEI. The CDR3 extends over 14 amino acids. The CDR3: CASSADRGRYEQYF. The CDR3 bases are TGTGCCAGCAGTGCTGACAGGGGGAGGTACGAGCAGTACTTC.

The V call is TRBV10-3, the J call TRBJ2-7; D remains unclear. V lost 7 bases, J lost 3 bases, and 10 bases lay in between. This CDR3 has 12 residues. Germline lookup yields CDR1 ENHRY and CDR2 SYGVKD. CDR3 protein: CAIMNSYYEQYF. In DNA, the CDR3 is TGTGCCATCATGAACAGTTACTACGAGCAGTACTTC.

The chain uses TRBV5-6 and TRBJ2-7, with D possibly TRBD1 on 6 matching bases. The CDR3 extends over 14 amino acids. V gave up 4 bases and J gave up 7 bases, with 18 bases separating them. CDR1 is SGHDT and CDR2 is YYEEEE in the germline V gene. The CDR3 here is CASSRGQISQEQYF. CDR3 nucleotides: TGTGCCAGCAGCCGTGGACAGATTTCGCAAGAGCAGTACTTC.

The chain recombines TRBV27 with TRBJ1-6; 7 bases are a match to TRBD1. The trim removed 7 bases at V and 6 bases at J, leaving 9 bases unmatched. Germline loops: CDR1 MNHEY, CDR2 SMNVEV (reference sequence). This CDR3 has 15 residues. The CDR3 sequence is CASNQWTGSNSPLHF. The CDR3 DNA sequence: TGTGCCAGCAACCAGTGGACAGGATCTAATTCACCCCTCCACTTT.